This T cell receptor beta chain was recovered during a study of regulatory T cells in long-lasting Graves disease. Germline CDR1 SGHTA, CDR2 FQGNSA. The CDR3 length is 13 residues. Only a few counts were recorded for this clonotype. Possible read error: a much larger clone is one base away. Construction of the TCR beta libraries employed iRepertoire HTBI primers in conjunction with Arm-PCR of CDR3 regions. TCRdb reanalysed the multiplex PCR reads using MiXCR and keeps one entry per CDR3 protein. This table holds hundreds of thousands of distinct CDR3 sequences, roughly 15% found once. Stated time point: newly diagnosed GD, antithyroid drugs for less than 3 months. From PBMCs, RNA was extracted and then used to make the TCR library. The data also belong to a second study, concerning T cells in Graves' hyperthyroidism and ophthalmopathy.

The specimen comprised peripheral blood mononuclear cells (PBMCs), sampled at new diagnosis, from a patient treated with antithyroid drugs. The sequence was collected from a woman aged 40 to 65 with Graves disease. This chain connects TRBV7-2 to TRBJ2-1; maybe TRBD2 (5 bases). The CDR3 bases are TGTGCCAGCAGCTTCTGGACTGTAAATGAGCAGGTCTTC. Encoded protein: CASSFWTVNEQVF.